The sequence of this T cell receptor (beta chain) was determined in a study of graft-versus-host responses after intestinal transplantation. TCRdb's table, derived via immunoSEQ multiplex PCR, lists solely in-frame clones and lacks some. The data hold roughly 25,000 clones, with roughly 80% observed a single time. The origin of this receptor is a human patient who received an intestinal transplant, so some T cells may come from the graft donor. The input for sequencing was PBMCs, taken 28 days after intestinal transplant.

CDR3 sequence (DNA): TGTGCCAGCACCCTAGGGGCGCGCCTCACTGAAGCTTTCTTT. Protein sequence: CASTLGARLTEAFF. V and J are TRBV6-5 and TRBJ1-1; possibly TRBD1 for D (5 bases). Looked up from germline, CDR1 is MNHEY and CDR2 is SVGAGI. Between the trimmed V and J ends, which lost 7 bases and 4 bases, there was a span of 16 bases. CDR3 length: 14 residues.